The 6 T cell receptor beta chains below all came from one sample that was sequenced in a study of T-cell memory formation after mild COVID-19. From the 5' RACE reads, TCRdb called clonotypes with MiXCR, one entry per CDR3 protein. The data contain fewer than 300,000 distinct CDR3 sequences, roughly 17% of them singletons. The sample consisted of PBMCs or a T cell subset sorted from them (not recorded which). All receptors come from a man aged 18 to 29 who had mild COVID-19 (a few samples of this study predate the infection). Cell type and time point are not known.

In this sample, this clonotype turned up a few times. V usage is TRBV5-1 and J usage is TRBJ2-1; 9 bases agree with TRBD1. The CDR3 has 14 amino acids. From germline, CDR1 is SGHRS and CDR2 YFSETQ. Trimming took 2 bases from V and 10 from J; bases not matched to a gene: 7. DNA of the CDR3: TGCGCCAGCAGCTTACGGACAGGGGCGGGGGAGCAGTTCTTC. This codes for CASSLRTGAGEQFF.

This clonotype was found a few times. V is TRBV2 and J is TRBJ2-1; D may correspond to TRBD1 or TRBD2 (6 bases each). Per germline, CDR1 SNHLY and CDR2 FYNNEI. V shed 8 bases and J shed 8 bases, with 19 bases lying between them. The CDR3 loop spans 14 amino acids. CDR3 DNA: TGTGCCAGCGTTGGGGGGCTCACCGTGGATGAGCAGTTCTTC. This encodes CASVGGLTVDEQFF.

The V and J genes are TRBV18 and TRBJ2-5; 8 bases match TRBD1. The CDR3 extends over 14 amino acids. Germline loops: CDR1 KGHSH, CDR2 LQKENI. With V trimmed by 2 bases and J by 4 bases, 3 bases remained unmatched. The CDR3: CASSPVGTGETQYF. CDR3 DNA sequence: TGTGCCAGCTCACCAGTGGGGACAGGAGAGACCCAGTACTTC.

This clonotype was counted between two and nine times. The rearrangement links TRBV27 to TRBJ2-2; 7 bases are shared with TRBD1. There are 14 residues in the CDR3. The junction had 6 bases not matched to a gene; V was cut back by 4 bases and J by 7 bases. Germline lookup yields CDR1 MNHEY and CDR2 SMNVEV (reference sequence). The CDR3 sequence is CASSSDRASGELFF. In DNA, the CDR3 is TGTGCCAGCAGTTCCGACAGGGCTAGCGGGGAGCTGTTTTTT.

This clonotype was counted between two and nine times. The CDR3 spells CASSQSQGSFGNTIYF. CDR3 nucleotides: TGTGCCAGCAGTCAATCACAGGGCTCCTTCGGAAACACCATATATTTT. The chain couples TRBV6-5 to TRBJ1-3; possible D gene TRBD1, 6 bases. The CDR3 extends over 16 amino acids. Trimming removed 5 bases at V and 4 bases at J, with 18 bases between. In germline, CDR1 is MNHEY, CDR2 SVGAGI.

The rearrangement uses TRBV4-2 and TRBJ1-2; possible D gene TRBD1, 6 bases. Trimming stripped 3 bases from V and 6 bases from J, with 17 bases between. Germline assignment: CDR1 LGHNA and CDR2 YNFKEQ. This CDR3 has 15 amino acids. As DNA, the CDR3 is TGTGCCAGCAGCCATGCCGGGACAAACAACCATGGCTACACCTTC. It specifies CASSHAGTNNHGYTF.